Following are 17 T cell receptor beta chains from one sample sequenced in a study of cytomegalovirus exposure and HLA in healthy donors. PCR was performed using 60 Vbeta and 13 Jbeta primers. TCRdb's table, derived via immunoSEQ multiplex PCR, lists solely in-frame clones and lacks some. The data show about 220,000 clones, 76% seen once. The sample taken for sequencing was PBMCs. These receptor sequences come from a man younger than 35 in good health and CMV-seronegative.

This rearrangement joins TRBV27 to TRBJ2-3, with TRBD1 matching 7 bases. Losses at the gene ends were 5 bases for V and 6 bases for J; bases not matched to a gene: 2. The CDR3 is 12 amino acids. The germline V gene has CDR1 MNHEY and CDR2 SMNVEV (reference sequence). As DNA, the CDR3 is TGTGCCAGCAGTGAGACAGGGGATACGCAGTATTTT. Residues: CASSETGDTQYF.

In DNA, the CDR3 is TGCAGCGTTGAACCCTCCTACTTGAAGACCCAGTACTTC. Its protein is CSVEPSYLKTQYF. The chain combines TRBV29-1 with TRBJ2-5; no definite D call. Germline V CDR1 and CDR2: SQVTM, ANQGSEA. The germline V and J ends were trimmed by 2 bases and 6 bases, with 13 bases remaining between them. This CDR3 region has 13 residues.

The V and J genes are TRBV28 and TRBJ2-5; TRBD2 agrees at 12 bases. With the DNA end fitting TRBJ2-7 better, the J assignment may be wrong. Germline V lookup: CDR1 MDHEN, CDR2 SYDVKM. CDR3 length: 14 residues. CDR3 sequence (DNA): TGTGCCAGCGGGCTAGCGGGAGGGGCTTACGAGCAGTACTTC. Its translation: CASGLAGGAYEQYF.

This clone turned up a few times. J is TRBJ2-6 and V is TRBV28; D perhaps matches TRBD2 (5 bases). Germline V gene sequence: CDR1 MDHEN, CDR2 SYDVKM. Trimming left V 2 bases short and J 2 bases short, with 7 bases between. The CDR3 sequence is 15 residues long. This chain's CDR3 is CASSLDGTGANVLTF. The DNA of the CDR3 is TGTGCCAGCAGTTTAGACGGGACTGGGGCCAACGTCCTGACTTTC.

This clone has only one observation. In nucleotides, the CDR3 is TGCAGCGTTGGTGGAGGGGGCCCGAACACTGAAGCTTTCTTT. It codes for CSVGGGGPNTEAFF. J is TRBJ1-1 and V is TRBV29-1; 7 bases agree with TRBD1. This CDR3 has 14 amino acids. CDR1 and CDR2 from the germline V gene are SQVTM and ANQGSEA. With V trimmed by 4 bases and J by 1 base, 6 bases remained unmatched.

The chain has TRBV13 and TRBJ2-1; 7 nucleotides match TRBD2. Germline loops: CDR1 PRHDT, CDR2 FYEKMQ (reference sequence). V was clipped by 0 bases and J by 10 bases; unmatched bases: 6. The length of the CDR3 is 14 residues. The CDR3 here is CASSLGVGGKEQFF. The CDR3 bases are TGTGCCAGCAGCTTAGGCGTCGGGGGGAAGGAGCAGTTCTTC.

The chain employs TRBV27 and TRBJ2-2; 8 bases align to TRBD2. The germline V gene has CDR1 MNHEY and CDR2 SMNVEV (reference sequence). J lost 0 bases, V lost 10 bases, and 4 bases had no gene match. There are 14 residues in the CDR3. The chain's CDR3 is CATRGLANTGELFF. Here the CDR3 DNA reads TGTGCCACCCGGGGACTAGCGAACACCGGGGAGCTGTTTTTT.

The V gene is TRBV2, the J gene TRBJ2-5, with a weak D call TRBD2 (6 bases). This CDR3 has 18 residues. Per the germline V gene, CDR1 is SNHLY and CDR2 is FYNNEI. The ends were cut back, 0 bases at V and 5 bases at J, with 22 bases in the middle. CDR3 amino acids: CASSEALGDRFRGETQYF. In nucleotides, the CDR3 is TGTGCCAGCAGTGAAGCGCTAGGAGACCGCTTTCGGGGGGAGACCCAGTACTTC.

The chain uses TRBV18 and TRBJ2-1, with D maybe TRBD1 (6 bases). V was clipped by 6 bases and J by 8 bases, with 14 bases between them. Germline V gene lookup returns CDR1 KGHSH and CDR2 LQKENI. The CDR3 is 13 amino acids. Written as DNA, the CDR3 is TGTGCCAGCTCCGATAGGGGGACCGATGAGCAGTTCTTC. It is translated as CASSDRGTDEQFF.

The chain carries TRBV18 and TRBJ1-4; 8 nucleotides line up with TRBD1. Germline V gives CDR1 KGHSH, CDR2 LQKENI. This CDR3 has 18 residues. V dropped 6 bases and J dropped 0; count of bases not matched to a gene: 12. The CDR3 DNA follows: TGTGCCAGCTCCTCACTAGCAGGGGGCGCGACAACTAATGAAAAACTGTTTTTT. Its protein is CASSSLAGGATTNEKLFF.

This rearrangement joins TRBV5-1 to TRBJ2-7; D is tentatively TRBD1 or TRBD2 (11 bases each). The CDR3 is 19 residues long. Trimming took off 3 bases at V and 4 bases at J, with 29 bases between the two ends. Germline V gene lookup returns CDR1 SGHRS and CDR2 YFSETQ. The CDR3 DNA reads TGCGCCAGCAGCTGGACAGGGGGCGGTCTAGCGGGAGGCAGGTACGAGCAGTACTTC. Translating it yields CASSWTGGGLAGGRYEQYF.

This clone was seen more than once but under ten times. The chain is built from TRBV27 and TRBJ1-5; D uncertain. V lost 4 bases to trimming and J lost 3 bases, with 28 bases between them. CDR3 length: 20 residues. Germline loops: CDR1 MNHEY, CDR2 SMNVEV (reference sequence). The CDR3 DNA is TGTGCCAGCAGTTCTCTTTCCCAATTCGGCGGGCTAGGACTCAATCAGCCCCAGCATTTT. This gives the protein CASSSLSQFGGLGLNQPQHF.

The V call is TRBV18, the J call TRBJ1-1, with 8 bases lining up with TRBD1. CDR3 length equals 15 residues. Germline lookup yields CDR1 KGHSH and CDR2 LQKENI. V gave up 4 bases and J gave up 1 base; unmatched junction bases: 5. CDR3 residues: CASSRSGGANTEAFF. CDR3 DNA: TGTGCCAGCTCACGGTCAGGGGGCGCGAACACTGAAGCTTTCTTT.

This clone appeared a few times. V usage is TRBV6-5 and J usage is TRBJ1-2; 9 nucleotides line up with TRBD1. Germline loops: CDR1 MNHEY, CDR2 SVGAGI. The CDR3 has 15 residues. The J segment lost 4 bases and the V segment lost 5 bases, leaving 8 bases of the junction unmatched. CDR3: CASSTIQGALYGYTF. CDR3 in DNA: TGTGCCAGCAGTACGATACAGGGGGCCCTCTATGGCTACACCTTC.

This clone appeared a few times. The chain carries TRBV27 and TRBJ1-6, with 9 bases lining up with TRBD1. Germline trimming cut 7 bases from V and 9 bases from J; bases unmatched to any gene: 4. This CDR3 region has 13 residues. Per germline, CDR1 MNHEY and CDR2 SMNVEV (reference sequence). In DNA, the CDR3 is TGTGCCAGCACCGGACAGGGGATTTCACCCCTCCACTTT. Translated, it gives CASTGQGISPLHF.

This clone showed up just once. The chain uses TRBV18 and TRBJ2-1, with 14 nucleotides matching TRBD2. This CDR3 is 18 amino acids long. The germline V gene encodes CDR1 KGHSH and CDR2 LQKENI. V gave up 4 bases and J gave up 1 base; unmatched junction bases: 6. CDR3: CASSLGRLAGGSYNEQFF. The DNA of the CDR3 is TGTGCCAGCTCACTTGGGAGACTAGCGGGAGGGTCCTACAATGAGCAGTTCTTC.

The chain has TRBV5-6 and TRBJ1-2; D is perhaps TRBD1 (5 bases). Germline CDR1 is SGHDT and CDR2 is YYEEEE. Trimming stripped 1 base from V and 3 bases from J, with 10 bases between. The CDR3 length is 14 residues. The CDR3 reads CASSLRGSDYGYTF. CDR3 in DNA: TGTGCCAGCAGCTTGAGGGGATCGGACTATGGCTACACCTTC.